A selection of T cell receptor beta chains follows, all from one sample in a study of T-cell reconstitution after alpha-beta-depleted transplantation in children. TCRdb processed the PCR reads anew with MiXCR; each CDR3 protein has one entry. This sample has roughly 250,000 distinct CDR3 sequences; 6.5% to 10% occur once, and the top ten carry just under 6.5%. Source: PBMCs, mostly from graft donor cells, taken 180 days after TCRalphabeta/CD19-depleted stem cell transplant. Receptors originate from a male patient aged 5 to 17 who had a stem cell transplant for acute lymphoblastic leukemia, so the T cells may come from the graft donor. Each CDR3 is given with its conserved first and last residue. D genes are given only for firm matches. The size field is filled for only some rows; it gives once, few, many or a size class.

CDR3 protein | CDR3 DNA | V gene | CDR3 length | clone size | J gene | D gene
CASSRTSGNYEQYF | TGCGCCAGCAGCCGGACTAGCGGGAACTACGAGCAGTACTTC | TRBV5-1 | 14 | many | TRBJ2-7 | TRBD2
CSAREAASSYNSPLHF | TGCAGTGCTAGAGAGGCAGCCAGCTCCTATAATTCACCCCTCCACTTT | TRBV20-1 | 16 | NA | TRBJ1-6 | NA
CASRGTDYYGYTF | TGTGCCAGCAGGGGGACAGACTACTATGGCTACACCTTC | TRBV2 | 13 | many | TRBJ1-2 | TRBD1
CASSFSGGAKDTQYF | TGTGCCAGCAGCTTTAGCGGGGGGGCCAAAGATACGCAGTATTTT | TRBV5-4 | 15 | once | TRBJ2-3 | TRBD2
CAIDGGRFADTQYF | TGTGCCATCGACGGCGGGAGGTTTGCAGATACGCAGTATTTT | TRBV10-3 | 14 | many | TRBJ2-3 | TRBD2
CSASGLGGAPQETLYF | TGCAGTGCTAGTGGTCTTGGGGGGGCTCCCCAAGAGACCCTGTACTTC | TRBV20-1 | 16 | many | TRBJ2-5 | NA
CASSTQGDEQYF | TGCGCCAGCAGCACCCAGGGGGACGAGCAGTACTTC | TRBV5-1 | 12 | many | TRBJ2-7 | TRBD1
CASSQDKAYRGPTGELFF | TGTGCCAGCAGCCAAGATAAGGCGTACAGGGGCCCCACCGGGGAGCTGTTTTTT | TRBV3-1 | 18 | many | TRBJ2-2 | TRBD1
CASRPEGGHQTQYF | TGTGCCAGCAGACCCGAAGGGGGGCATCAGACCCAGTACTTC | TRBV28 | 14 | many | TRBJ2-5 | NA
CASSGPGVSYEQYF | TGTGCCAGTTCAGGGCCCGGTGTGAGTTACGAGCAGTACTTC | TRBV28 | 14 | many | TRBJ2-7 | NA
CASSYWAGELFF | TGTGCCAGCAGTTACTGGGCCGGGGAGCTGTTTTTT | TRBV6-5 | 12 | many | TRBJ2-2 | NA
CASSLEAGGPGNEQFF | TGTGCCAGCAGCTTAGAAGCGGGGGGGCCTGGCAATGAGCAGTTCTTC | TRBV13 | 16 | many | TRBJ2-1 | TRBD2
CSVAPDKRYGYTF | TGCAGCGTTGCCCCCGACAAAAGATATGGCTACACCTTC | TRBV29-1 | 13 | many | TRBJ1-2 | NA
CASSLAANYGYTF | TGTGCCAGCAGTTTGGCGGCTAACTATGGCTACACCTTC | TRBV28 | 13 | many | TRBJ1-2 | NA
CAISEPHRGTNTGELFF | TGTGCCATCAGTGAGCCCCACCGGGGTACGAACACCGGGGAGCTGTTTTTT | TRBV10-3 | 17 | many | TRBJ2-2 | NA
CASSLTGITGELFF | TGCGCCAGCAGCTTAACAGGGATTACCGGGGAGCTGTTTTTT | TRBV5-1 | 14 | many | TRBJ2-2 | NA
CASSPHMNTEAFF | TGCGCCAGCAGCCCCCATATGAACACTGAAGCTTTCTTT | TRBV5-1 | 13 | few | TRBJ1-1 | NA
CSVPVYNEQFF | TGCAGCGTTCCAGTATACAATGAGCAGTTCTTC | TRBV29-1 | 11 | many | TRBJ2-1 | NA
CASSVVGGYQETQYF | TGTGCCAGCAGCGTAGTCGGGGGGTACCAAGAGACCCAGTACTTC | TRBV9 | 15 | many | TRBJ2-5 | TRBD2
CASSYVAGGNTQYF | TGTGCCAGCAGTTACGTCGCAGGGGGCAATACGCAGTATTTT | TRBV6-5 | 14 | many | TRBJ2-3 | TRBD1
CSVDLTGVGTEAFF | TGCAGCGTTGACTTGACGGGGGTAGGCACTGAAGCTTTCTTT | TRBV29-1 | 14 | many | TRBJ1-1 | NA
CASSVGGRSGQETQYF | TGTGCCAGCAGCGTAGGAGGGCGTAGCGGCCAAGAGACCCAGTACTTC | TRBV9 | 16 | many | TRBJ2-5 | NA
CATSRPGVSPLHF | TGTGCCACCAGCCGCCCAGGGGTATCACCCCTCCACTTT | TRBV15 | 13 | many | TRBJ1-6 | NA
CASSYPLGHNYGYTF | TGTGCCAGCAGTTACCCTCTGGGCCACAACTATGGCTACACCTTC | TRBV6-5 | 15 | few | TRBJ1-2 | NA
CASSSPGGYEQYF | TGTGCCAGCAGTTCCCCAGGGGGCTACGAGCAGTACTTC | TRBV6-6 | 13 | many | TRBJ2-7 | TRBD1
CAISESGTSGRGSYNEQFF | TGTGCCATCAGTGAGTCCGGGACTAGCGGGAGGGGCTCCTACAATGAGCAGTTCTTC | TRBV10-3 | 19 | many | TRBJ2-1 | TRBD2
CSARANRESYTF | TGCAGTGCTAGAGCTAACAGGGAGAGCTACACCTTC | TRBV20-1 | 12 | many | TRBJ1-2 | NA
CASSQDPRSHRRLTYGYTF | TGTGCCAGCAGCCAAGATCCCAGATCCCACAGACGGCTTACCTATGGCTACACCTTC | TRBV4-2 | 19 | many | TRBJ1-2 | NA
CASSFFTPQYF | TGTGCCAGCAGTTTCTTCACTCCGCAGTATTTT | TRBV28 | 11 | many | TRBJ2-3 | NA
CASSTGGLGPEAFF | TGTGCCAGCAGCACGGGGGGGCTTGGCCCTGAAGCTTTCTTT | TRBV9 | 14 | few | TRBJ1-1 | NA
CASSLRLAGGKQFF | TGTGCCAGCAGCTTACGACTAGCGGGGGGGAAGCAGTTCTTC | TRBV11-2 | 14 | many | TRBJ2-1 | TRBD2
CASSGPGDRLKNEQYF | TGTGCCAGCAGCGGGCCTGGGGACCGCTTGAAGAACGAGCAGTACTTC | TRBV9 | 16 | many | TRBJ2-7 | NA
CASSQASGTEKTQYF | TGCGCCAGCAGCCAAGCCTCCGGGACAGAGAAGACCCAGTACTTC | TRBV4-3 | 15 | few | TRBJ2-5 | TRBD1
CASSSGSGSPTHEQFF | TGTGCCAGCAGCTCGGGGAGCGGGAGTCCCACTCATGAGCAGTTCTTC | TRBV7-3 | 16 | many | TRBJ2-1 | TRBD2
CASRTGTGGTGELFF | TGCGCCAGCAGAACCGGGACAGGGGGAACCGGGGAGCTGTTTTTT | TRBV5-1 | 15 | many | TRBJ2-2 | TRBD1
CASSSYGTSGGATGELFF | TGTGCCAGCAGCTCCTATGGGACTAGCGGGGGGGCCACCGGGGAGCTGTTTTTT | TRBV11-2 | 18 | few | TRBJ2-2 | TRBD2
CAISSRQGPETQYF | TGTGCCATCAGTAGTCGACAGGGGCCCGAGACCCAGTACTTC | TRBV10-3 | 14 | few | TRBJ2-5 | TRBD1
CSARETSTDTQYF | TGCAGTGCTAGAGAGACTAGCACAGATACGCAGTATTTT | TRBV20-1 | 13 | few | TRBJ2-3 | NA
CASSQDRLAGYTDTQYF | TGCGCCAGCAGCCAAGATCGCCTAGCGGGGTACACAGATACGCAGTATTTT | TRBV4-1 | 17 | many | TRBJ2-3 | TRBD2
CASSPLAASYGYTF | TGTGCCAGCTCACCACTGGCAGCCTCCTATGGCTACACCTTC | TRBV18 | 14 | many | TRBJ1-2 | NA
CSVPGPGGNQPQHF | TGCAGCGTTCCGGGGCCGGGGGGTAATCAGCCCCAGCATTTT | TRBV29-1 | 14 | many | TRBJ1-5 | NA
CASSYGTTELNQPQHF | TGTGCCAGCAGTTACGGCACAACTGAACTCAATCAGCCCCAGCATTTT | TRBV6-5 | 16 | many | TRBJ1-5 | NA
CASPGGAVGELFF | TGTGCCAGCCCAGGGGGCGCCGTCGGGGAGCTGTTTTTT | TRBV7-9 | 13 | many | TRBJ2-2 | TRBD1
CAPSLLPGQSTDTQYF | TGTGCCCCCAGTCTCCTACCGGGACAGAGCACAGATACGCAGTATTTT | TRBV19 | 16 | NA | TRBJ2-3 | TRBD1
CASSHLEEGKGYEQYF | TGCGCCAGCAGTCATTTGGAAGAGGGGAAGGGGTACGAGCAGTACTTC | TRBV23-1 | 16 | few | TRBJ2-7 | NA
CASSFNILSSTGELFF | TGTGCCAGCAGCTTTAATATCCTGAGTAGCACCGGGGAGCTGTTTTTT | TRBV11-3 | 16 | few | TRBJ2-2 | NA
CASSMNRGEEAFF | TGTGCCAGCAGCATGAACAGGGGGGAGGAAGCTTTCTTT | TRBV7-3 | 13 | many | TRBJ1-1 | TRBD1
CASSSRDYLTSTDTQYF | TGTGCCAGCAGTTCGAGGGACTATTTGACTAGCACAGATACGCAGTATTTT | TRBV2 | 17 | NA | TRBJ2-3 | TRBD2
CASSLFPLLAGDHDEQFF | TGTGCCAGCAGCTTATTCCCTCTACTAGCGGGAGACCATGATGAGCAGTTCTTC | TRBV11-2 | 18 | many | TRBJ2-1 | TRBD2
CASGLTHRADTEAFF | TGTGCTAGTGGTTTGACACACAGGGCGGACACTGAAGCTTTCTTT | TRBV12-5 | 15 | many | TRBJ1-1 | NA